Presented here are 15 T cell receptor beta chains from one specimen sequenced in a study of blood T cell repertoires in COVID-19. Libraries were prepared by immunoSEQ multiplex PCR; TCRdb keeps only in-frame clonotypes and omits some of them. This table holds about 480,000 clones, 87% found once. The sample was PBMCs or T cells enriched from blood (not recorded which). The receptor set was obtained from a woman aged 18-30 years with acute COVID-19.

V is TRBV20-1 and J is TRBJ2-7; D unclear. The CDR3 has 11 residues. Deletions cut 5 bases from V and 4 bases from J, with 9 bases between. Germline loops: CDR1 DFQATT, CDR2 SNEGSKA (reference sequence). The CDR3 region has the DNA TGCAGTGCTCCGAACCTATACGAGCAGTACTTC. Its protein is CSAPNLYEQYF.

The rearrangement links TRBV4-1 to TRBJ2-5; 10 bases map to TRBD1. The CDR3 runs 16 residues. The germline V gene has CDR1 MGHRA and CDR2 YSYEKL. After removal of 0 bases from V and 3 bases from J, the junction contained 4 bases not matched to a gene. In DNA form, the CDR3 reads TGCGCCAGCAGCCAAGAGTCGGGGACAGGGGAAGAGACCCAGTACTTC. Translating gives CASSQESGTGEETQYF.

The chain links TRBV5-4 to TRBJ1-3, with 8 positions matching TRBD1. V lost 0 bases, J lost 4 bases, and 3 bases stayed unmatched. The CDR3 is 15 residues long. Germline CDR1 is SGHNT and CDR2 is YYREEE (reference sequence). The CDR3 DNA reads as TGTGCCAGCAGCTTGGCAACAGGGGGAGGAAACACCATATATTTT. Its protein is CASSLATGGGNTIYF.

The V gene is TRBV9, the J gene TRBJ1-1; D call uncertain. The CDR3 has 15 amino acids. Germline V gene sequence: CDR1 SGDLS, CDR2 YYNGEE. The V and J ends lost 0 bases and 0 bases respectively, with 9 bases between them. Here the CDR3 DNA reads TGTGCCAGCAGCGTAGATACCAGGCTGAACACTGAAGCTTTCTTT. The encoded protein is CASSVDTRLNTEAFF. Looking up the rest from reference TRBV9 and TRBJ1-1 gives the full variable domain: DSGVTQTPKHLITATGQRVTLRCSPRSGDLSVYWYQQSLDQGLQFLIQYYNGEERAKGNILERFSAQQFPDLHSELNLSSLELGDSALYFCASSVDTRLNTEAFFGQGTRLTVV.

The chain combines TRBV5-8 with TRBJ2-5; 8 bases are a match to TRBD2. The V and J ends lost 5 bases and 1 base, in that order; junction bases with no gene match: 4. The germline V gene encodes CDR1 SGHTS and CDR2 YDEGEE. The CDR3 sequence is 14 residues long. The chain's CDR3 is CASRTGGAQETQYF. Here the CDR3 DNA reads TGTGCCAGCAGAACCGGGGGGGCCCAAGAGACCCAGTACTTC.

The V gene is TRBV20-1, the J gene TRBJ2-4, with 9 bases fitting TRBD1. V shed 3 bases, J shed 4 bases, and the junction held 4 bases outside the gene matches. Germline CDR1 reads DFQATT; CDR2 reads SNEGSKA (reference sequence). The CDR3 has 14 amino acids. The CDR3 nucleotides are TGCAGTGCTAGTATAGGGACAGGGAAAAACATTCAGTACTTC. It translates to CSASIGTGKNIQYF.

The chain couples TRBV6-1 to TRBJ2-1; 10 bases are a match to TRBD1. CDR3 size: 16 residues. CDR1 and CDR2 from the germline V gene are MNHNS and SASEGT. V was clipped by 4 bases and J by 2 bases; unmatched bases: 5. CDR3 residues: CASSVPGTGAYNEQFF. The CDR3 DNA is TGTGCCAGCAGTGTTCCAGGGACAGGGGCCTACAATGAGCAGTTCTTC.

The genes are TRBV11-2 and TRBJ1-4; tentative D call: TRBD1 (5 bases). The V gene's germline CDR1 is SGHAT and CDR2 FQNNGV. The V end was cut by 6 bases, the J end by 8 bases, with 19 bases between. The CDR3 is 15 amino acids. Here the CDR3 reads CASRTWAGLEEKLFF. The CDR3 DNA sequence: TGTGCCAGCAGGACCTGGGCAGGGCTTGAAGAAAAACTGTTTTTT.

This chain connects TRBV27 to TRBJ1-6; TRBD1 agrees at 8 bases. The V and J ends lost 5 bases and 7 bases, in that order; junction bases with no gene match: 4. The length of the CDR3 is 14 residues. In germline, CDR1 is MNHEY, CDR2 SMNVEV (reference sequence). CDR3 amino acids: CASSLRQGNSPLHF. As DNA, the CDR3 is TGTGCCAGCAGTCTTAGACAGGGGAATTCACCCCTCCACTTT.

The chain has TRBV5-1 and TRBJ2-7, with TRBD1 as a possible D gene (6 bases). The V end lost 4 bases, the J end lost 2 bases, and 10 bases lay between the germline ends. Germline V gene lookup returns CDR1 SGHRS and CDR2 YFSETQ. The CDR3 has 13 amino acids. CDR3 sequence: CASSVRDTYEQYF. Written as DNA, the CDR3 is TGCGCCAGCAGCGTCAGGGACACCTACGAGCAGTACTTC.

The chain combines TRBV27 with TRBJ1-5; 9 nucleotides align to TRBD1. CDR3 length: 15 amino acids. V shed 8 bases, J shed 6 bases, and the junction held 11 bases outside the gene matches. Germline V gene data show CDR1 as MNHEY and CDR2 as SMNVEV (reference sequence). The CDR3 DNA sequence: TGTGCCAGCTTCGATCGGGACAGGGTGGTTCAGCCCCAGCATTTT. Amino acid sequence: CASFDRDRVVQPQHF.

The chain joins TRBV5-1 to TRBJ2-2; 10 bases match TRBD2. V shed 7 bases, J shed 5 bases, and the junction held 5 bases outside the gene matches. Germline values: CDR1 SGHRS, CDR2 YFSETQ. This CDR3 has 14 residues. The CDR3 DNA reads as TGCGCCAGCCCCCGAGCGGGGGGGACCGGGGAGCTGTTTTTT. This translates into CASPRAGGTGELFF.

This sequence joins TRBV9 and TRBJ2-1, with TRBD2 identical over 10 bases. CDR3 length: 14 residues. The V and J ends lost 2 bases and 6 bases, in that order; junction bases with no gene match: 2. CDR1 is SGDLS and CDR2 is YYNGEE in the germline V gene. The CDR3 loop reads CASSVGTSANEQFF. CDR3 sequence (DNA): TGTGCCAGCAGCGTCGGGACTAGCGCCAATGAGCAGTTCTTC.

This clone was seen only once. The genes are TRBV9 and TRBJ2-1; 9 bases map to TRBD2. With V trimmed by 1 base and J by 7 bases, 9 bases remained unmatched. Germline assignment: CDR1 SGDLS and CDR2 YYNGEE. The CDR3 contains 16 residues. In DNA form, the CDR3 reads TGTGCCAGCAGCGTATCTCGGGCGGGAGGGCGTAATGAGCAGTTCTTC. It codes for CASSVSRAGGRNEQFF.

CDR3 DNA sequence: TGCGCCAGCAGCCAAGATAGAGTAGGGAGGACCAGAGGTTATGGCTACACCTTC. Amino acids: CASSQDRVGRTRGYGYTF. This chain connects TRBV4-3 to TRBJ1-2; unclear D gene. V was trimmed by 0 bases and J by 5 bases, leaving 22 bases between them. Germline CDR1 reads LGHNA; CDR2 reads YSLEER. The CDR3 covers 18 residues.